This T cell receptor (beta chain) was identified in a study of T cell repertoires in cytomegalovirus infection (dated by TCRdb to about 2019). Background for the entire study: The peptide stimulations were aimed at well-studied HLA-B-restricted epitopes as well as recently identified HLA-C-restricted CMV epitopes, whose presentation resists viral immunomodulation. Donor HLA type was relevant to the analysis, because carriage of CMV infection together with the matching HLA type was indicated by public TCR beta signatures.

CDR1 and CDR2 were assigned from the germline V gene as MDHEN and SYDVKM. The CDR3 runs 12 amino acids, cysteine and phenylalanine included. CDR3 DNA only is kept here, 36 bases in frame from base 1. V lost 11 bases and J lost 6 bases; the stretch between them is 17 bases long. The treatment or condition label corresponds to: in vitro stimulation with specific CMV peptide epitopes to enrich CMV-specific T cells. The data were produced on an Illumina HiSeq 1500. TCRdb itself trimmed the public reads at Q25 with fastp, ran MiXCR and retained productive beta chains. Every CDR3 protein is listed once, alongside the most common genes and DNA of its rows. This sample is represented by tens of thousands of distinct CDR3 sequences; over 15% of them were singletons. The top ten hold about a quarter of the sample. This clonotype was seen a handful of times. It lacks a known antigen. One base away there is no much larger clone; base qualities are not given.

General findings and caveats noted by the study authors: The ex vivo response was dominated by HLA-C-restricted CMV-specific TCR beta clonotypes, which also provided the single most frequent clonotype in two of eight donors. Carriers of CMV infection plus the relevant HLA type were discriminated by the cumulative frequency of public TCR beta family members in the study cohort and in an independent roughly 370-donor cohort.

The V and J genes are TRBV28 and TRBJ2-7, with the D assignment possibly TRBD1 or TRBD2, given 5 matching bases for each. The sample was CD8+ T cells from cultured PBMCs, taken from culture after CMV antigen stimulation. The source of this sequence is a human donor in good health (CMV status not recorded). Some clones in this sample may be carry-over from other donors' samples. The encoded CDR3 is CAAASGRLEQYF. The bases are TGTGCCGCCGCCTCGGGACGCCTCGAGCAGTACTTC. The variable domain in full, with residues beyond the CDR3 obtained from the reference TRBV28 and TRBJ2-7 genes, is DVKVTQSSRYLVKRTGEKVFLECVQDMDHENMFWYRQDPGLGLRLIYFSYDVKMKEKGDIPEGYSVSREKKERFSLILESASTNQTSMYLCAAASGRLEQYFGPGTRLTVT.